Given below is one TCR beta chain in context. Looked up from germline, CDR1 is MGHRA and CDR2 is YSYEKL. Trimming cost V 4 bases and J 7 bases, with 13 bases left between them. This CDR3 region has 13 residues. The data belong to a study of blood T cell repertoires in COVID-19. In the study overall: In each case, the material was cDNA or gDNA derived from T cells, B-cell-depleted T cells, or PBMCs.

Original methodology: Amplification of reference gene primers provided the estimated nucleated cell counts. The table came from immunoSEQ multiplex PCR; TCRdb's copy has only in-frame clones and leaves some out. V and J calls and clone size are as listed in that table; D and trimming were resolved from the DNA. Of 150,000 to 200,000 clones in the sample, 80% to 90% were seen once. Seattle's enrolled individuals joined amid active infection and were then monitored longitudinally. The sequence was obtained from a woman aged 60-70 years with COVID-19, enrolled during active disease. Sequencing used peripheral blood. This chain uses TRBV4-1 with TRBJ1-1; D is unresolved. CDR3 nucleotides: TGCGCCAGCAGCCCCAGTACCAGGAATGAAGCTTTCTTT. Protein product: CASSPSTRNEAFF.